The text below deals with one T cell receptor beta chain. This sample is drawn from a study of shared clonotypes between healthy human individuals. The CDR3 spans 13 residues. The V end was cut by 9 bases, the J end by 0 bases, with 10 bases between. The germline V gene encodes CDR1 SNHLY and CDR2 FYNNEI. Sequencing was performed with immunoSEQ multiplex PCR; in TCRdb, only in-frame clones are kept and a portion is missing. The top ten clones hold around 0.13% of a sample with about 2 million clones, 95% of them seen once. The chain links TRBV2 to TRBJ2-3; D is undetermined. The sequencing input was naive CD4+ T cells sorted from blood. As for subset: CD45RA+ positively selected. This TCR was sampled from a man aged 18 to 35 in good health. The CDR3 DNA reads TGTGCCAGAGGATCCACTAGCACAGATACGCAGTATTTT. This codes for CARGSTSTDTQYF. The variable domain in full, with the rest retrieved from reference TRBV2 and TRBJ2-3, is EPEVTQTPSHQVTQMGQEVILRCVPISNHLYFYWYRQILGQKVEFLVSFYNNEISEKSEIFDDQFSVERPDGSNFTLKIRSTKLEDSAMYFCARGSTSTDTQYFGPGTRLTVL.